The clone carrying this T cell receptor beta chain came up a few times. The data originate from a study of molecular identifiers for immune sequencing clone quantification. The authors gated naive CD8 T cells as CD8+CD4-CCR7+CD45RA+ for sorting. Preparation methods for the bulk TCR libraries were those previously described, with listed TCR primers. TCRdb re-called the PCR reads through MiXCR, storing one row per CDR3 protein. The sample has about half a million distinct CDR3 sequences, about a fifth seen once. Germline loops: CDR1 SEHNR, CDR2 FQNEAQ (reference sequence). The CDR3 is 14 residues long. The trim removed 4 bases at V and 3 bases at J, leaving 4 bases unmatched.

This receptor was obtained from a human donor in good health. Some libraries in this study had Jurkat cell RNA spiked in. The gene calls are TRBV7-9 and TRBJ2-7; 9 bases fit TRBD1. Specimen: naive CD8+ T cells from blood, with Jurkat cell RNA spiked in. The subset here: FACS-sorted CD8+CD4-CCR7+CD45RA+ naive T cells. DNA of the CDR3: TGTGCCAGCAGCTGGCGGGACAGGGACTACGAGCAGTACTTC. It translates to CASSWRDRDYEQYF.